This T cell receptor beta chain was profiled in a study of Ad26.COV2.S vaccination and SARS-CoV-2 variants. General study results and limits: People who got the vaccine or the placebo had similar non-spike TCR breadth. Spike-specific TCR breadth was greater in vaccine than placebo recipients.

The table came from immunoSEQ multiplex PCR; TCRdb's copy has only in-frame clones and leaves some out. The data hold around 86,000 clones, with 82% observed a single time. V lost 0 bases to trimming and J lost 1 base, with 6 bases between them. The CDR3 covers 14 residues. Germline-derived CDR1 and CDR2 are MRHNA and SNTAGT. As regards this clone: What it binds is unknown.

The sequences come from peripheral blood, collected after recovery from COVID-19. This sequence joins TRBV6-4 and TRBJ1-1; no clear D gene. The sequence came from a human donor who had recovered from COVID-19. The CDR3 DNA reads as TGTGCCAGCAGTGACTCTCCAAGGAACACTGAAGCTTTCTTT. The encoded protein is CASSDSPRNTEAFF.